This T cell receptor (beta chain) was sequenced in a study of T cells after yellow fever vaccination. Overall study results and limits: Peaking on day 5 versus 15, the secondary response was faster but weaker. The study re-detected most primary-vaccination clones after the booster (96% CD4, around 89% CD8). Bulk-population clonotypes that are abundant could appear as contaminants in FACS-sorted repertoires.

A single record per CDR3 protein comes from TCRdb applying MiXCR to the 5' RACE reads. The sample lists hundreds of thousands of distinct CDR3 sequences, around 3.6% occurring once. This clonotype has at least ten counts. The antigen remains undetermined. V gave up 4 bases and J gave up 4 bases; unmatched junction bases: 9. Germline lookup yields CDR1 SGHTA and CDR2 FQGNSA. The CDR3 is 16 amino acids. The TCR sequence derives from a man aged 18 to 35 who received the YFV17D yellow fever vaccine. Here the sequenced sample was PBMCs, taken on the day of the yellow fever booster vaccination. The rearrangement uses TRBV7-2 and TRBJ2-2; 7 bases map to TRBD1. The CDR3 DNA follows: TGTGCCAGCAGCTCCCTAGGACAGGTTTTCACCGGGGAGCTGTTTTTT. This gives the protein CASSSLGQVFTGELFF.